Below, 27 T cell receptor beta chains from the same sample are listed, as sequenced in a study of T cells in Graves' hyperthyroidism and ophthalmopathy. It was RNA transcripts that yielded the amplified TCR beta CDR3 regions. With the HTBI primer set, the TCR CDR3 went through a first round of RT-PCR. TCRdb passed the multiplex PCR reads through MiXCR, listing each CDR3 protein once. The data show approximately 630,000 distinct CDR3 sequences, 15% to 20% seen once. Source material: blood. Receptors were obtained from a woman between 25 and 40 years old with Graves' hyperthyroidism.

This clonotype came up a few times. The CDR3 DNA follows: TGTGCCTGGAGCAGGAACATGAACACTGAAGCTTTCTTT. It yields the protein CAWSRNMNTEAFF. The chain is built from TRBV30 and TRBJ1-1; D gene ambiguous. From germline, CDR1 is GTSNPN and CDR2 SVGIG (reference sequence). The CDR3 totals 13 residues. The ends were cut back, 3 bases at V and 0 bases at J, with 8 bases in the middle.

The table lists this clonotype with many counts. The chain carries TRBV12-3 or TRBV12-4 and TRBJ2-2; 10 bases fit TRBD2. This CDR3 spans 16 amino acids. Trimming at V came to 4 bases and at J to 6 bases, leaving 8 bases not matched to a gene. The CDR3 DNA reads as TGTGCCAGCAGTTACGCCGCCGGGACTAGCGCCGGGGAGCTGTTTTTT. Protein sequence: CASSYAAGTSAGELFF.

This clonotype showed up many times. The chain recombines TRBV20-1 with TRBJ2-3, with 9 bases fitting TRBD2. The CDR3 spans 15 residues. V gave up 4 bases and J gave up 2 bases; unmatched junction bases: 7. Germline V gene lookup returns CDR1 DFQATT and CDR2 SNEGSKA (reference sequence). The CDR3 loop is CSATSRLADTDTQYF. The CDR3, as DNA: TGCAGTGCTACCTCCAGACTAGCGGACACAGATACGCAGTATTTT.

The V gene is TRBV7-2, the J gene TRBJ2-3; 9 bases agree with TRBD2. The CDR3 has 13 residues. The V gene's germline CDR1 is SGHTA and CDR2 FQGNSA. V was pared by 9 bases and J by 3 bases, with 4 bases of the junction left unmatched. CDR3 nucleotides: TGTGCCAGTAGCGGGAGCTTTACAGATACGCAGTATTTT. This sequence encodes CASSGSFTDTQYF.

The gene calls are TRBV9 and TRBJ2-1, with 10 bases aligning to TRBD1. The CDR3 covers 15 residues. The V segment lost 3 bases and the J segment 4 bases; nucleotides outside the gene matches: 4. CDR1 is SGDLS and CDR2 is YYNGEE in the germline V gene. The CDR3 bases are TGTGCCAGCAGCGGTCCGGGACAGGGGTACAATGAGCAGTTCTTC. Translating it yields CASSGPGQGYNEQFF.

V gene TRBV7-2 combines with J gene TRBJ2-1; D is unclear. The CDR3 has 15 residues. Trimming stripped 3 bases from V and 0 bases from J, with 9 bases between. Germline assignment: CDR1 SGHTA and CDR2 FQGNSA. CDR3 nucleotide sequence: TGTGCCAGCAGCTTCGAGGAATCCTCCTACAATGAGCAGTTCTTC. Encoded protein: CASSFEESSYNEQFF.

The table lists this clonotype with many counts. The rearrangement links TRBV5-1 to TRBJ2-3; D is unclear. Trimming cost V 0 bases and J 5 bases, with 7 bases left between them. Germline V gives CDR1 SGHRS, CDR2 YFSETQ. The CDR3 contains 13 residues. The CDR3 DNA reads TGCGCCAGCAGCTTGGTTGGTGAAGATACGCAGTATTTT. Its protein is CASSLVGEDTQYF.

In this sample, this clonotype turned up many times. The genes are TRBV11-2 and TRBJ2-1; 7 bases agree with TRBD1. CDR3 length equals 15 residues. Germline CDR1 is SGHAT and CDR2 is FQNNGV. V shed 1 base, J shed 4 bases, and the junction held 4 bases outside the gene matches. CDR3 bases: TGTGCCAGCAGCTTAGGCAGGGGGAGATACAATGAGCAGTTCTTC. It translates to CASSLGRGRYNEQFF.

This clonotype showed up many times. This rearrangement joins TRBV27 to TRBJ2-3; tentative D call: TRBD2 (5 bases). Germline CDR1 and CDR2: MNHEY and SMNVEV (reference sequence). The CDR3 sequence is 15 residues long. Trimming left V 3 bases short and J 2 bases short, with 12 bases between. CDR3 sequence reads: CASSFRGPLTDTQYF. CDR3 bases: TGTGCCAGCAGTTTCCGAGGGCCACTCACAGATACGCAGTATTTT.

The J gene is TRBJ2-3, the V gene TRBV9; 11 bases agree with TRBD2. The germline V gene encodes CDR1 SGDLS and CDR2 YYNGEE. Trimming at V came to 1 base and at J to 4 bases, leaving 2 bases not matched to a gene. The length of the CDR3 is 15 residues. CDR3 protein: CASSVTSGRADTQYF. In DNA form, the CDR3 reads TGTGCCAGCAGCGTAACTAGCGGGAGAGCAGATACGCAGTATTTT.

Many counts were recorded for this clonotype. The gene calls are TRBV30 and TRBJ1-1; no definite D call. The CDR3 has 11 amino acids. Trimming removed 8 bases at V and 3 bases at J, with 10 bases between. Germline assignment: CDR1 GTSNPN and CDR2 SVGIG (reference sequence). The DNA for the CDR3 is TGTGCCCAGGAGGGTGACACTGAAGCTTTCTTT. Encoded protein: CAQEGDTEAFF.

This clonotype was recorded only once. The gene calls are TRBV7-3 and TRBJ2-5; 10 bases agree with TRBD2. The germline gives CDR1 SGHTA, CDR2 FQGTGA. The CDR3 is 15 residues long. The ends lost 5 bases at V and 4 bases at J; junction bases unmatched: 7. CDR3 DNA: TGTGCCAGCAGCCCAGGGACTAGCGTTGCAGAGACCCAGTACTTC. Amino acids: CASSPGTSVAETQYF.

This clonotype has just a few counts. This sequence joins TRBV5-1 and TRBJ1-1; D is undetermined. Trimming took 2 bases from V and 3 from J, leaving 8 bases between them. This CDR3 comprises 13 residues. Germline CDR1 reads SGHRS; CDR2 reads YFSETQ. The chain's CDR3 is CASSFDTYTEAFF. CDR3 sequence (DNA): TGCGCCAGCAGCTTCGACACCTACACTGAAGCTTTCTTT.

To note about this clonotype: One base away lies a much larger clone, so this may be a sequencing read error. The CDR3 bases are TGTGCCAGCAGTTACTCGTGGACTAGCGGGAGAGGTACGCAGTATTTT. This gives the protein CASSYSWTSGRGTQYF. V and J are TRBV6-2 or TRBV6-3 and TRBJ2-3; 13 bases align to TRBD2. Per the germline V gene, CDR1 is MNHEY and CDR2 is SVGEGT. J gave up 8 bases and V 0 bases, and 5 bases lay outside the gene matches. The CDR3 runs 16 residues.

As to this clonotype: With a much larger clone just one base away, this may be a read error. The V gene is TRBV20-1, the J gene TRBJ1-1, with 9 bases aligning to TRBD1. This CDR3 comprises 14 residues. CDR1 is DFQATT and CDR2 is SNEGSKA in the germline V gene (reference sequence). After removal of 0 bases from V and 10 bases from J, the junction contained 9 bases not matched to a gene. CDR3 residues: CSARDDRTGAGAFF. The CDR3 DNA reads as TGCAGTGCTAGAGATGATAGGACAGGGGCTGGAGCTTTCTTT.

This clonotype was counted many times. V and J are TRBV24-1 and TRBJ2-3; 11 nucleotides line up with TRBD2. The CDR3 contains 17 residues. CDR1 is KGHDR, CDR2 SFDVKD, per germline. Trimming removed 5 bases from V and 1 base from J; junction bases left unmatched: 7. The CDR3 DNA reads as TGTGCCACCAGTGTGGCTAGCGGGAGGATTGGCACAGATACGCAGTATTTT. Translation: CATSVASGRIGTDTQYF.

This clonotype has ten or more counts. V is TRBV5-1 and J is TRBJ1-1; possible D gene TRBD1, 6 bases. The germline CDR1 and CDR2 sequences are SGHRS and YFSETQ. The CDR3 consists of 15 residues. Trimming removed 2 bases from V and 0 bases from J, with 11 bases in between. CDR3 region: CASSLGGTMNTEAFF. CDR3 nucleotides: TGCGCCAGCAGCTTAGGGGGGACCATGAACACTGAAGCTTTCTTT.

In this sample, this clonotype turned up many times. V usage is TRBV12-3 or TRBV12-4 and J usage is TRBJ2-5; a possible D gene is TRBD2 (5 bases). This CDR3 has 15 amino acids. V was trimmed by 0 bases and J by 4 bases, leaving 12 bases between them. CDR3 DNA: TGTGCCAGCAGTTTAGCGTTCGAGGGCCCAGAGACCCAGTACTTC. It encodes CASSLAFEGPETQYF.

This clonotype was recorded at least ten times. V is TRBV24-1 and J is TRBJ2-7; 8 bases line up with TRBD2. This CDR3 is 17 amino acids long. Germline CDR1 and CDR2: KGHDR and SFDVKD. Trimming took 4 bases from V and 0 from J; bases not matched to a gene: 10. The CDR3 nucleotides read TGTGCCACCAGTGACACGAGCCTAGCGGGCGACTCCTACGAGCAGTACTTC. This translates into CATSDTSLAGDSYEQYF.

The table lists this clonotype with many counts. This chain connects TRBV7-9 to TRBJ2-3; D gene unclear. Germline V lookup: CDR1 SEHNR, CDR2 FQNEAQ (reference sequence). Trimming took off 2 bases at V and 3 bases at J, with 6 bases between the two ends. This CDR3 is built from 13 residues. CDR3 loop: CASSLFPTDTQYF. The CDR3 coding sequence is TGTGCCAGCAGCTTATTCCCGACAGATACGCAGTATTTT.

The chain recombines TRBV7-9 with TRBJ2-1; a weak D match, TRBD2 (6 bases). The V gene lost 2 bases and the J gene lost 0 bases, with 17 bases spanning the gap. The germline CDR1 and CDR2 sequences are SEHNR and FQNEAQ (reference sequence). CDR3 length: 18 residues. The CDR3: CASSLSGGVRSSYNEQFF. The DNA of the CDR3 is TGTGCCAGCAGCTTATCAGGAGGGGTCCGTAGCTCCTACAATGAGCAGTTCTTC. Based on the CDR3 plus reference TRBV7-9 and TRBJ2-1, the full variable domain is DTGVSQNPRHKITKRGQNVTFRCDPISEHNRLYWYRQTLGQGPEFLTYFQNEAQLEKSRLLSDRFSAERPKGSFSTLEIQRTEQGDSAMYLCASSLSGGVRSSYNEQFFGPGTRLTVL.

V gene TRBV12-5 combines with J gene TRBJ2-5; D might be TRBD2 (6 bases). The CDR3 loop spans 14 amino acids. From germline, CDR1 is LGHNT and CDR2 FRNRAP. V was trimmed by 1 base and J by 2 bases, leaving 8 bases between them. CDR3: CASGLGRGQETQYF. DNA of the CDR3: TGTGCTAGTGGTTTGGGGAGGGGTCAAGAGACCCAGTACTTC.

The chain couples TRBV19 to TRBJ2-3, with D perhaps TRBD1 or TRBD2 (6 bases each). The germline V gene encodes CDR1 LNHDA and CDR2 SQIVND (reference sequence). This CDR3 comprises 15 residues. V lost 5 bases and J 2 bases, leaving 14 bases between the germline ends. Written as DNA, the CDR3 is TGTGCCAGTAGTGTACAGGGCGGGGACACAGATACGCAGTATTTT. Encoded protein: CASSVQGGDTDTQYF. Full variable domain (rest looked up from reference TRBV19 and TRBJ2-3): DGGITQSPKYLFRKEGQNVTLSCEQNLNHDAMYWYRQDPGQGLRLIYYSQIVNDFQKGDIAEGYSVSREKKESFPLTVTSAQKNPTAFYLCASSVQGGDTDTQYFGPGTRLTVL.

This clonotype has a count of ten or more. The chain employs TRBV12-3 or TRBV12-4 and TRBJ1-2, with a tentative D call TRBD1 (5 bases). V lost 5 bases and J 7 bases, leaving 11 bases between the germline ends. The CDR3 extends over 12 amino acids. DNA of the CDR3: TGTGCCAGCAGTCCCCAGGGTTTTGGCTACACCTTC. Amino acids: CASSPQGFGYTF.

At least ten counts were recorded for this clonotype. This sequence joins TRBV29-1 and TRBJ2-5, with 7 bases identical to TRBD1. The germline gives CDR1 SQVTM, CDR2 ANQGSEA. V was clipped by 6 bases and J by 5 bases; unmatched bases: 9. The CDR3 covers 13 residues. The CDR3 sequence: CSVLQGSGETQYF. CDR3 nucleotides: TGCAGCGTGTTACAGGGGTCGGGGGAGACCCAGTACTTC.

This clonotype was observed at least ten times. This rearrangement joins TRBV11-3 to TRBJ2-3; D is perhaps TRBD1 or TRBD2 (5 bases each). This CDR3 is 14 amino acids long. Per the germline V gene, CDR1 is SGHNT and CDR2 is YENEEA. V gave up 8 bases and J gave up 5 bases, with 17 bases separating them. The CDR3 region has the DNA TGTGCCAGCGGATCAGACCGGGGCAAAGATACGCAGTATTTT. Translating gives CASGSDRGKDTQYF.

About this clonotype: One base away lies a much larger clone, so this may be a sequencing read error. This chain uses TRBV28 with TRBJ2-7; weak D call: TRBD1 (5 bases). Judging by the DNA end, TRBJ2-1 fits better; the J call may be wrong. Germline CDR1 and CDR2: MDHEN and SYDVKM. There are 13 residues in the CDR3. The CDR3 spells CASTQGRSYEQFF. The DNA for the CDR3 is TGTGCCAGCACGCAGGGTCGCTCCTACGAGCAGTTCTTC.